The 20 T cell receptor beta chains given below trace back to one sample, sequenced in a study of blood T cell repertoires in COVID-19. The table came from immunoSEQ multiplex PCR; TCRdb's copy has only in-frame clones and leaves some out. The repertoire holds about 300,000 clones, with more than 75% as singletons. The sequenced sample consisted of peripheral blood. These receptors originate from a man aged 70-80 years with acute or convalescent COVID-19.

V gene TRBV5-1 combines with J gene TRBJ2-2, with TRBD2 as a possible D gene (6 bases). There are 15 residues in the CDR3. Germline lookup yields CDR1 SGHRS and CDR2 YFSETQ. The V end was cut by 4 bases, the J end by 4 bases, with 14 bases between. CDR3 DNA: TGCGCCAGCAGCGAGGAGGGCTACTCCACCGGGGAGCTGTTTTTT. Translating it yields CASSEEGYSTGELFF.

This rearrangement joins TRBV3-1 (or the pseudogene TRBV3-2) to TRBJ1-2; weak D call: TRBD1 (5 bases). From germline, CDR1 is LGHDT and CDR2 YNNKEL (reference sequence). Trimming shortened V by 4 bases and J by 3 bases, and 9 bases separated the two germline ends. This CDR3 has 13 amino acids. CDR3 protein: CASSRRVDYGYTF. The CDR3 bases are TGTGCCAGCAGCCGCAGGGTCGACTATGGCTACACCTTC.

The chain couples TRBV5-1 to TRBJ1-1; 8 bases are a match to TRBD1. The trim removed 2 bases at V and 3 bases at J, leaving 6 bases unmatched. CDR1 and CDR2 from the germline V gene are SGHRS and YFSETQ. The CDR3 consists of 15 residues. In nucleotides, the CDR3 is TGCGCCAGCAGCTTCTCGACAGGGGCTGACACTGAAGCTTTCTTT. It yields the protein CASSFSTGADTEAFF. Complete variable domain (other parts from reference TRBV5-1 and TRBJ1-1): KAGVTQTPRYLIKTRGQQVTLSCSPISGHRSVSWYQQTPGQGLQFLFEYFSETQRNKGNFPGRFSGRQFSNSRSEMNVSTLELGDSALYLCASSFSTGADTEAFFGQGTRLTVV.

The gene calls are TRBV19 and TRBJ2-2, with D uncertain. The V end lost 4 bases, the J end lost 4 bases, and 13 bases lay between the germline ends. This CDR3 is 15 amino acids long. CDR1 and CDR2 from the germline V gene are LNHDA and SQIVND (reference sequence). The CDR3 spells CASSSGVLVTGELFF. As DNA, the CDR3 is TGTGCCAGTAGTAGCGGCGTTCTCGTCACCGGGGAGCTGTTTTTT.

V is TRBV18 and J is TRBJ1-5; 9 nucleotides align to TRBD1. In germline, CDR1 is KGHSH, CDR2 LQKENI. J lost 5 bases, V lost 3 bases, and 2 bases had no gene match. This CDR3 is built from 14 residues. Here the CDR3 DNA reads TGTGCCAGCTCACCCCGGACAGGGGATCAGCCCCAGCATTTT. As protein: CASSPRTGDQPQHF.

The chain carries TRBV12-3 or TRBV12-4 and TRBJ2-7; tentatively, D is TRBD2 (6 bases). The ends were cut back, 3 bases at V and 9 bases at J, with 15 bases in the middle. The CDR3 has 13 amino acids. The CDR3 coding sequence is TGTGCCAGCAGTTTGGGCAGGGAGGCAGCGCAGTACTTC. Residues: CASSLGREAAQYF.

J is TRBJ2-3 and V is TRBV3-1 (or the pseudogene TRBV3-2); tentative D call: TRBD2 (5 bases). This CDR3 is 17 amino acids long. V shed 0 bases and J shed 0 bases, with 13 bases lying between them. The germline V gene has CDR1 LGHDT and CDR2 YNNKEL (reference sequence). CDR3 bases: TGTGCCAGCAGCCAAGAAGTAGACTATTCTAGCACAGATACGCAGTATTTT. This codes for CASSQEVDYSSTDTQYF.

This chain connects TRBV6-4 to TRBJ1-1, with 8 bases matching TRBD1. From germline, CDR1 is MRHNA and CDR2 SNTAGT. The CDR3 loop spans 14 amino acids. The V segment lost 6 bases and the J segment 7 bases; nucleotides outside the gene matches: 10. The CDR3 nucleotides are TGTGCCAGCAGGAACAGGGGGTTGAATGATGAAGCTTTCTTT. The encoded protein is CASRNRGLNDEAFF.

This chain links TRBV11-2 with TRBJ2-3; no definite D call. CDR1 is SGHAT, CDR2 FQNNGV, per germline. V was clipped by 1 base and J by 3 bases, with 8 bases between them. There are 14 residues in the CDR3. The CDR3 DNA reads TGTGCCAGCAGCTTAGGGTGGAGTACAGATACGCAGTATTTT. Translation gives CASSLGWSTDTQYF.

As concerns this clone: Other DNA sequences in this specimen translate into the identical CDR3. This sequence joins TRBV12-3 or TRBV12-4 and TRBJ1-2; TRBD1 matches at 7 bases. This CDR3 spans 13 amino acids. The V segment lost 3 bases and the J segment 2 bases; nucleotides outside the gene matches: 0. CDR3 sequence (DNA): TGTGCCAGCAGTTTGGGACAGAACTATGGCTACACCTTC. It yields the protein CASSLGQNYGYTF.

This clone was seen only once. The CDR3, as DNA: TGTGCCTGGAGCGCGGGGGGAGGCAATCAGCCCCAGCATTTT. As protein: CAWSAGGGNQPQHF. The chain employs TRBV30 and TRBJ1-5; a possible D gene is TRBD1 (5 bases). The CDR3 contains 14 residues. Germline V CDR1 and CDR2: GTSNPN, SVGIG (reference sequence). The germline V and J ends were trimmed by 3 bases and 2 bases, with 11 bases remaining between them. The full variable domain, with the rest looked up from reference TRBV30 and TRBJ1-5, is SQTIHQWPATLVQPVGSPLSLECTVEGTSNPNLYWYRQAAGRGLQLLFYSVGIGQISSEVPQNLSASRPQDRQFILSSKKLLLSDSGFYLCAWSAGGGNQPQHFGDGTRLSIL.

The V call is TRBV18, the J call TRBJ2-3, with D possibly TRBD2 on 7 matching bases. The ends were cut back, 5 bases at V and 2 bases at J, with 20 bases in the middle. CDR1 and CDR2 (germline): KGHSH, LQKENI. The CDR3 is 17 amino acids. The DNA for the CDR3 is TGTGCCAGCTCAAGCTTAGTGGCGGGGGCCGTCACAGATACGCAGTATTTT. As protein: CASSSLVAGAVTDTQYF. Full variable domain (rest looked up from reference TRBV18 and TRBJ2-3): NAGVMQNPRHLVRRRGQEARLRCSPMKGHSHVYWYRQLPEEGLKFMVYLQKENIIDESGMPKERFSAEFPKEGPSILRIQQVVRGDSAAYFCASSSLVAGAVTDTQYFGPGTRLTVL.

V and J are TRBV6-2 or TRBV6-3 and TRBJ2-7; D is unresolved. This CDR3 is built from 14 residues. CDR1 and CDR2 (germline): MNHEY, SVGEGT. Trimming stripped 6 bases from V and 2 bases from J, with 14 bases between. The CDR3 region has the DNA TGTGCCAGCAGCGATGATTACAACCCCTACGAGCAGTACTTC. Encoded protein: CASSDDYNPYEQYF.

This chain uses TRBV3-1 (or the pseudogene TRBV3-2) with TRBJ1-2; 10 nucleotides align to TRBD1. The CDR3 runs to 18 residues. With 5 bases clipped from V and 3 bases from J, the junction kept 15 bases outside the gene matches. Per germline, CDR1 LGHDT and CDR2 YNNKEL (reference sequence). The CDR3 spells CASSVIPEDRGGHYGYTF. The CDR3 region has the DNA TGTGCCAGCAGCGTTATCCCCGAGGACAGGGGGGGGCACTATGGCTACACCTTC.

V gene TRBV28 combines with J gene TRBJ2-1; D might be TRBD2 (7 bases). V gave up 3 bases and J gave up 2 bases, with 17 bases separating them. CDR1 and CDR2 (germline): MDHEN, SYDVKM. This CDR3 comprises 17 residues. The chain's CDR3 is CASSLWGGQGPYNEQFF. CDR3 DNA: TGTGCCAGCAGTTTGTGGGGAGGGCAGGGGCCCTACAATGAGCAGTTCTTC.

The chain carries TRBV6-2 or TRBV6-3 and TRBJ2-2; 14 bases align to TRBD2. This CDR3 is 18 amino acids long. V gave up 2 bases and J gave up 6 bases; unmatched junction bases: 8. Per the germline V gene, CDR1 is MNHEY and CDR2 is SVGEGT. The CDR3 DNA reads TGTGCCAGCAGTTACCCGGGACTAGCGGGGGTGGATGCCGGGGAGCTGTTTTTT. Translated, it gives CASSYPGLAGVDAGELFF.

This rearrangement joins TRBV3-1 (or the pseudogene TRBV3-2) to TRBJ2-7, with D possibly TRBD2 on 7 matching bases. Per germline, CDR1 LGHDT and CDR2 YNNKEL (reference sequence). V was shortened by 4 bases and J by 7 bases, with 17 bases between the two germline ends. The CDR3 covers 14 residues. The CDR3 reads CASSPRGGTREQYF. CDR3 DNA sequence: TGTGCCAGCAGCCCAAGGGGGGGGACGAGGGAGCAGTACTTC.

J is TRBJ1-2 and V is TRBV16; 7 bases map to TRBD1. The length of the CDR3 is 15 residues. Unmatched junction bases numbered 9, after V lost 4 bases and J lost 4 bases. Germline loops: CDR1 KGHSY, CDR2 FQNENV. In DNA form, the CDR3 reads TGTGCCAGCAGCCCAAAAGGGGGCAGCCTCTATGGCTACACCTTC. Translating gives CASSPKGGSLYGYTF.

V gene TRBV4-3 combines with J gene TRBJ2-6; D ambiguous. Germline-derived CDR1 and CDR2 are LGHNA and YSLEER. This CDR3 has 19 amino acids. V was clipped by 5 bases and J by 0 bases, with 20 bases between them. For the CDR3, the DNA is TGCGCCAGCAGCGCTACCGTCGACACCCATCACTCTGGGGCCAACGTCCTGACTTTC. It codes for CASSATVDTHHSGANVLTF.

V is TRBV30 and J is TRBJ2-7; TRBD1 aligns across 8 bases. J was trimmed by 2 bases and V by 5 bases; bases with no gene match: 5. Germline assignment: CDR1 GTSNPN and CDR2 SVGIG (reference sequence). The CDR3 spans 13 residues. This chain's CDR3 is CAWAPGQAYEQYF. The CDR3 DNA reads TGTGCCTGGGCCCCGGGACAGGCCTACGAGCAGTACTTC.